One sample yielded the 5 T cell receptor beta chains listed below, sequenced in a study of cytomegalovirus exposure and HLA in healthy donors. The PCR had 60 Vbeta and 13 Jbeta primers. Method: immunoSEQ multiplex PCR; TCRdb's copy keeps in-frame clones and lacks some. The table includes 100,000 to 150,000 clones, 82% detected once. Material: PBMCs. The receptors originated from a boy between 2 and 10 years old in good health and CMV-seronegative.

V gene TRBV7-9 combines with J gene TRBJ2-5, with D possibly being TRBD2 (7 bases). V lost 0 bases and J lost 4, with 9 bases in between. The CDR3 runs to 14 residues. From germline, CDR1 is SEHNR and CDR2 FQNEAQ (reference sequence). CDR3 region: CASSLAGGGETQYF. The CDR3 DNA sequence: TGTGCCAGCAGCTTAGCGGGAGGGGGAGAGACCCAGTACTTC.

The chain couples TRBV11-2 to TRBJ2-3; D might be TRBD2 (7 bases). This CDR3 has 18 residues. Per germline, CDR1 SGHAT and CDR2 FQNNGV. Trimming shortened V by 0 bases and J by 2 bases, and 18 bases separated the two germline ends. CDR3 nucleotides: TGTGCCAGCAGCTTAGATCTTAGGGGGGGTATTATCACAGATACGCAGTATTTT. This codes for CASSLDLRGGIITDTQYF.

The chain couples TRBV19 to TRBJ1-3, with 7 bases that match TRBD1. The junction had 13 bases not matched to a gene; V was cut back by 6 bases and J by 8 bases. The CDR3 loop spans 15 amino acids. Germline V gene lookup returns CDR1 LNHDA and CDR2 SQIVND (reference sequence). The DNA for the CDR3 is TGTGCCAGTAGCCCCTCGGGGACAGTCGGTCACACCATATATTTT. Amino acid sequence: CASSPSGTVGHTIYF.

This clone was counted between two and nine times. The rearrangement uses TRBV6-1 and TRBJ2-3, with TRBD2 identical over 12 bases. From germline, CDR1 is MNHNS and CDR2 SASEGT. The CDR3 is 15 residues long. The ends lost 6 bases at V and 4 bases at J; junction bases unmatched: 5. Here the CDR3 reads CASSRLAGEADTQYF. As DNA, the CDR3 is TGTGCCAGCAGCCGACTAGCGGGAGAGGCAGATACGCAGTATTTT.

The rearrangement joins TRBV4-2 to TRBJ2-1, with 9 bases lining up with TRBD2. The V gene's germline CDR1 is LGHNA and CDR2 YNFKEQ. The CDR3 is made up of 15 amino acids. The trim removed 1 base at V and 5 bases at J, leaving 3 bases unmatched. CDR3 protein: CASSQAVAGDNEQFF. The CDR3 nucleotides are TGTGCCAGCAGCCAAGCGGTAGCGGGGGACAATGAGCAGTTCTTC.